The clone carrying this TCR beta chain has at least ten counts. Its antigen is not identified. This record comes from a study of breast tumors, draining lymph nodes, adjacent tissues. Study results and caveats: Tumor T cell lymph node origin was a supported hypothesis, not proven. Findings are consistent with lymph node origin and intratumoral expansion of most tumor T cells. Tumor TCR diversity was below lymph nodes but above nontumor tissue.

Germline values: CDR1 MGHDK, CDR2 SYGVNS. V lost 4 bases, J lost 4 bases, and 25 bases lay in between. The CDR3 has 18 residues. The lymph nodes were axillary draining lymph nodes from breast cancer patients. TCRdb re-called the multiplex PCR reads with MiXCR, one entry per CDR3 protein. In the table there are about 130,000 distinct CDR3 sequences, 15% to 20% of which are singletons. The chain employs TRBV25-1 and TRBJ1-2, with D perhaps TRBD1 (5 bases). This receptor was identified in a female donor with breast cancer. Some clones in this sample may be carry-over from other donors' samples. Sequenced: axillary lymph node tissue. For the CDR3, the DNA is TGTGCCAGCAGTGTAAGAAAGAGGACACAAGATAACTTCTATGGCTACACCTTC. Translation gives CASSVRKRTQDNFYGYTF.